The 22 T cell receptor beta chains given below trace back to one sample, sequenced in a study of CXCR3-negative and CXCR3-positive naive CD8 T cells. In preparing the TRB cDNA libraries, 5' RACE with UMI labels was used. From the 5' RACE reads, TCRdb lists one entry per CDR3 protein and no DNA. The repertoire table contains about 130,000 distinct CDR3 sequences. The source material was naive CXCR3- CD8+ T cells from blood. Subset indicated: CD45RO-CCR7+CD27+CD95- naive CD8+ T cells lacking CXCR3 (TNR3-). Receptor source: a human donor in good health. Some clones in this sample may be carry-over from other donors' samples.

The genes are TRBV29-1 and TRBJ1-4; the TRBD1 assignment by TCRdb is unverifiable without DNA. The CDR3 totals 13 residues. From germline, CDR1 is SQVTM and CDR2 ANQGSEA. CDR3 loop: CSALQGPNEKLFF.

The rearrangement links TRBV25-1 to TRBJ2-1; TCRdb designates TRBD1, a call that cannot be tested without DNA. Germline V gives CDR1 MGHDK, CDR2 SYGVNS. The CDR3 is made up of 16 amino acids. The CDR3 loop reads CASSELGGNSYNEQFF.

The V gene is TRBV9, the J gene TRBJ2-1. CDR1 and CDR2 from the germline V gene are SGDLS and YYNGEE. The CDR3 sequence is 14 residues long. CDR3 protein: CASSVYSEYNEQFF.

The rearrangement links TRBV27 to TRBJ2-3; TCRdb proposes TRBD2, but this gene call is untestable without DNA. The germline V gene has CDR1 MNHEY and CDR2 SMNVEV (reference sequence). This CDR3 has 16 amino acids. CDR3 amino acids: CASKPLLTVGTDTQYF.

The genes are TRBV4-2 and TRBJ2-7; the D call of TRBD2 rests on TCRdb alone, since no DNA is present to check it. Germline V gene lookup returns CDR1 LGHNA and CDR2 YNFKEQ. CDR3 length: 18 residues. CDR3 loop: CASSQDRTSGRAMGEQYF.

This sequence joins TRBV11-3 and TRBJ1-1; TCRdb lists TRBD1, though no DNA is available to test this call. This CDR3 spans 15 amino acids. Germline-derived CDR1 and CDR2 are SGHNT and YENEEA. The CDR3 region is CASSFYGQSNTEAFF.

V usage is TRBV20-1 and J usage is TRBJ2-5; TCRdb outputs TRBD2, but without DNA this stays unchecked. Germline values: CDR1 DFQATT, CDR2 SNEGSKA (reference sequence). This CDR3 has 11 amino acids. The CDR3: CSATQDWTQYF.

The chain has TRBV19 and TRBJ2-1; the TCRdb D gene call, TRBD2, has no DNA to confirm it. CDR3 size: 15 residues. From germline, CDR1 is LNHDA and CDR2 SQIVND (reference sequence). Here the CDR3 reads CASSMGLAAYNEQFF.

The chain uses TRBV3-1 and TRBJ2-7. Germline assignment: CDR1 LGHDT and CDR2 YNNKEL (reference sequence). There are 15 residues in the CDR3. The CDR3 is CASSQGEEASHEQYF.

This rearrangement joins TRBV7-3 to TRBJ2-7; TCRdb lists TRBD1, though no DNA is available to test this call. The CDR3 has 13 amino acids. Germline CDR1 is SGHTA and CDR2 is FQGTGA. The CDR3 region is CASSSRVPYEQYF.

The genes are TRBV2 and TRBJ2-3. This CDR3 is 13 amino acids long. Germline V gene data show CDR1 as SNHLY and CDR2 as FYNNEI. The CDR3 here is CASSGRRVDTQYF.

The J gene is TRBJ2-3, the V gene TRBV29-1; TCRdb's D gene call, TRBD2, goes unchecked for lack of DNA. The germline V gene encodes CDR1 SQVTM and CDR2 ANQGSEA. This CDR3 spans 14 amino acids. This CDR3 reads CSGGLAGYTDTQYF.

This chain connects TRBV15 to TRBJ1-2. The CDR3 contains 13 residues. CDR1 and CDR2 from the germline V gene are LNHNV and YYDKDF (reference sequence). This CDR3 reads CATRTSGDYGYTF.

The chain couples TRBV11-2 to TRBJ2-1; TCRdb indicates TRBD1, and absent DNA this call remains unverified. The CDR3 is 17 residues long. CDR1 and CDR2 (germline): SGHAT, FQNNGV. Here the CDR3 reads CASSLINPAGVFNEQFF.

The V and J genes are TRBV27 and TRBJ2-5; TCRdb's assignment of TRBD1 cannot be checked, as there is no DNA. Germline lookup yields CDR1 MNHEY and CDR2 SMNVEV (reference sequence). CDR3 length equals 15 residues. The CDR3: CASSLLGQAQETQYF.

The V gene is TRBV5-1, the J gene TRBJ1-2. CDR1 SGHRS and CDR2 YFSETQ come from the germline V gene. The CDR3 covers 15 residues. The chain's CDR3 is CASSFTKFDGYGYTF.

The rearrangement links TRBV7-8 to TRBJ2-1; TCRdb's assignment of TRBD2 cannot be checked, as there is no DNA. Germline CDR1 SGHVS, CDR2 FQNEAQ. This CDR3 spans 17 amino acids. The CDR3 spells CASSLALRAGDYNEQFF.

The chain couples TRBV15 to TRBJ2-3; the TCRdb D gene call, TRBD1, has no DNA to confirm it. The CDR3 runs to 17 residues. CDR1 LNHNV and CDR2 YYDKDF come from the germline V gene (reference sequence). CDR3: CATSRDTDGTLTDTQYF.

The rearrangement joins TRBV6-2 or TRBV6-3 to TRBJ2-7; no DNA is available, so the TRBD1 call from TCRdb remains unchecked. CDR3 size: 14 residues. Germline V lookup: CDR1 MNHEY, CDR2 SVGEGT. The chain's CDR3 is CASSTGQVSYEQYF.

J is TRBJ2-3 and V is TRBV28; the TRBD1 assignment by TCRdb is unverifiable without DNA. CDR3 length: 16 amino acids. Germline loops: CDR1 MDHEN, CDR2 SYDVKM. CDR3 in amino acids: CASVRWGIIGTDTQYF.

The CDR3 region is CATSVAEDRANTEAFF. V and J are TRBV19 and TRBJ1-1; TCRdb gives TRBD1 as the D gene, but with no DNA this cannot be confirmed. This CDR3 region has 16 residues. Looked up from germline, CDR1 is LNHDA and CDR2 is SQIVND (reference sequence). Complete variable domain (other parts from reference TRBV19 and TRBJ1-1): DGGITQSPKYLFRKEGQNVTLSCEQNLNHDAMYWYRQDPGQGLRLIYYSQIVNDFQKGDIAEGYSVSREKKESFPLTVTSAQKNPTAFYLCATSVAEDRANTEAFFGQGTRLTVV.

The chain carries TRBV7-2 and TRBJ2-1; as DNA is missing, the TRBD1 call by TCRdb cannot be tested. The CDR3 has 16 amino acids. Germline CDR1 and CDR2: SGHTA and FQGNSA. CDR3 loop: CAITSGLGGRDNEQFF.